The clone carrying this T cell receptor (beta chain) was seen repeatedly, ten times or more. What it binds is not known. Via MiXCR, TCRdb re-called the RT-PCR reads, giving one row per CDR3 protein. The sample yields 560,000 or so distinct CDR3 sequences, roughly 8.2% seen once. This sample stems from a study of response to subunit inactivated influenza vaccine. Findings and caveats of the study: Few new T cells, the authors suggested, are recruited by each seasonal influenza vaccination.

This CDR3 region has 14 residues. Trimming at V came to 4 bases and at J to 9 bases, leaving 11 bases not matched to a gene. From germline, CDR1 is SQVTM and CDR2 ANQGSEA. This material consisted of PBMCs from blood, taken 23 months after vaccination. The sequence was obtained from a man aged 50-75 years who received an inactivated influenza vaccine. The chain employs TRBV29-1 and TRBJ2-1, with TRBD2 matching 8 bases. The CDR3 spells CSVVLQRGRGEQFF. CDR3 sequence (DNA): TGCAGCGTTGTGCTCCAGCGGGGGCGGGGTGAGCAGTTCTTC.